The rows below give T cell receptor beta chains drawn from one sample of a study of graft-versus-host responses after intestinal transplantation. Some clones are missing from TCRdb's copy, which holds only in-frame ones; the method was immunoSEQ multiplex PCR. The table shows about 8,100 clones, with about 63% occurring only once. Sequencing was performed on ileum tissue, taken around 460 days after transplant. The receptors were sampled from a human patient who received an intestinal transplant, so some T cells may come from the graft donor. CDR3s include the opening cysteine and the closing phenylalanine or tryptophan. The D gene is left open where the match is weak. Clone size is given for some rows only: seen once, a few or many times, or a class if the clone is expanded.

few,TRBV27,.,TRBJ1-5,CASTYYGRSQHF,TGTGCCAGCACCTACTACGGGCGGTCCCAGCATTTT
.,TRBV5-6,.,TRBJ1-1,CASSPWTDMNTEAFF,TGTGCCAGCAGCCCGTGGACGGACATGAACACTGAAGCTTTCTTT
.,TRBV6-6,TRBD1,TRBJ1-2,CASSRTGGYGYTF,TGTGCCAGCAGCCGGACAGGGGGCTATGGCTACACCTTC
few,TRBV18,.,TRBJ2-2,CASSPRGKDTGELFF,TGTGCCAGCTCACCACGAGGGAAGGACACCGGGGAGCTGTTTTTT
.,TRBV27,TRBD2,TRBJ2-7,CASVRREGSYEQYF,TGTGCCAGCGTGAGACGGGAGGGGAGCTACGAGCAGTACTTC
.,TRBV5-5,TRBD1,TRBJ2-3,CASSLVGTVTDTQYF,TGTGCCAGCAGCTTGGTAGGGACAGTCACAGATACGCAGTATTTT
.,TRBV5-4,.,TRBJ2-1,CASNAKGGSYNEQFF,TGTGCCAGCAACGCTAAGGGTGGCTCCTACAATGAGCAGTTCTTC
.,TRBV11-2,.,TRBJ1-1,CASSFQGTEAFF,TGTGCCAGCAGCTTCCAAGGGACTGAAGCTTTCTTT
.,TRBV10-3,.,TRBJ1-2,CAISELQVYGYTF,TGTGCCATCAGTGAGTTACAGGTCTATGGCTACACCTTC
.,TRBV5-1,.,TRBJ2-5,CASSLDGRPQETQYF,TGCGCCAGCAGCTTGGACGGCAGACCTCAAGAGACCCAGTACTTC
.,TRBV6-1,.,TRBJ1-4,CASSLIRSTNEKLFF,TGTGCCAGCAGTCTGATCAGGTCAACTAATGAAAAACTGTTTTTT
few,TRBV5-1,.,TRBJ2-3,CASSFGSGAPTDTQYF,TGCGCCAGCAGCTTTGGGTCGGGGGCCCCCACAGATACGCAGTATTTT
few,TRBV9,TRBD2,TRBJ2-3,CASSQNAAGSTDTQYF,TGTGCCAGCAGCCAAAACGCAGCGGGGAGCACAGATACGCAGTATTTT
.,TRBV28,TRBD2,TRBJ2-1,CASSLVTSGGEDEQFF,TGTGCCAGCAGTTTGGTGACTAGCGGGGGCGAGGATGAGCAGTTCTTC
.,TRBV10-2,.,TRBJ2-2,CASSESDGRGTGELFF,TGCGCCAGCAGTGAGTCGGATGGACGGGGCACCGGGGAGCTGTTTTTT
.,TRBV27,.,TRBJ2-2,CASTGQNTGELFF,TGTGCCAGCACTGGACAGAACACCGGGGAGCTGTTTTTT
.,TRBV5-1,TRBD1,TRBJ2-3,CASSRARDSLLSSTDTQYF,TGCGCCAGCAGCAGGGCACGGGACAGTCTGCTCTCTAGCACAGATACGCAGTATTTT
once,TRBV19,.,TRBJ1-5,CASSGGVNQPQHF,TGTGCCAGTAGTGGAGGGGTCAATCAGCCCCAGCATTTT
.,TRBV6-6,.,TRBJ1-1,CASNSGPNTEAFF,TGTGCCAGCAACTCGGGTCCGAACACTGAAGCTTTCTTT
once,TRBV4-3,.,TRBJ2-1,CASSQVVADLYNEQFF,TGCGCCAGCAGCCAAGTAGTAGCGGACCTATACAATGAGCAGTTCTTC
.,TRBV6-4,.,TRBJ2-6,CASSAVIWPGANVLTF,TGTGCCAGCAGTGCCGTAATCTGGCCTGGGGCCAACGTCCTGACTTTC
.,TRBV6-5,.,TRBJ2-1,CASSPRMASINEQFF,TGTGCCAGCAGTCCTCGAATGGCTAGCATAAATGAGCAGTTCTTC
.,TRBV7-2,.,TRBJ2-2,CASSLQQNTGELFF,TGTGCCAGCAGCTTACAGCAGAACACCGGGGAGCTGTTTTTT
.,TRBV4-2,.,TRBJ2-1,CASSQVLQGSYNEQFF,TGTGCCAGCAGCCAAGTTCTACAGGGCTCCTACAATGAGCAGTTCTTC
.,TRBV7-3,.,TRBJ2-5,CASSLRGLWQGQETQYF,TGTGCCAGCAGCTTAAGAGGTTTATGGCAGGGCCAAGAGACCCAGTACTTC
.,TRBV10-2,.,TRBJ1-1,CASSESSWGNTEAFF,TGCGCCAGCAGTGAGTCTTCTTGGGGTAACACTGAAGCTTTCTTT
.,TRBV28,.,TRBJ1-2,CASSLSAGRAYGYTF,TGTGCCAGCAGTTTATCCGCAGGGCGGGCCTATGGCTACACCTTC
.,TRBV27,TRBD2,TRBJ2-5,CASSGLAGGGWETQYF,TGTGCCAGTTCAGGACTAGCGGGAGGAGGGTGGGAGACCCAGTACTTC
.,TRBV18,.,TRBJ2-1,CASSPGSVDNEQFF,TGTGCCAGCTCACCAGGGTCAGTAGACAATGAGCAGTTCTTC
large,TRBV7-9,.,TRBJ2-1,CASNAKGGSYNEQFF,TGTGCCAGCAACGCTAAGGGTGGCTCCTACAATGAGCAGTTCTTC
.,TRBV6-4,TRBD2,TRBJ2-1,CASSDSAGGSNEQFF,TGTGCCAGCAGTGACTCGGCGGGGGGCAGTAATGAGCAGTTCTTC
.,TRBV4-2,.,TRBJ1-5,CASSQGTGGTGNQPQHF,TGTGCCAGCAGCCAAGGGACTGGAGGGACGGGCAATCAGCCCCAGCATTTT
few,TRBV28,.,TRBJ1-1,CASSPRTSEAFF,TGTGCCAGCAGTCCAAGGACATCCGAAGCTTTCTTT
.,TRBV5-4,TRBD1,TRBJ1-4,CASSRTGQLSNEKLFF,TGCGCCAGCAGCCGGACAGGGCAGCTCAGTAATGAAAAACTGTTTTTT
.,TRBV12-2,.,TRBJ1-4,CASRLEQGYPNEKLFF,TGTGCAAGTCGCTTAGAACAGGGGTATCCTAATGAAAAACTGTTTTTT
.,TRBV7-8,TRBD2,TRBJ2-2,CASSFGELAAGELFF,TGTGCCAGCAGCTTCGGCGAACTAGCGGCCGGGGAGCTGTTTTTT
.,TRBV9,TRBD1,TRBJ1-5,CASSLTGGNQPQHF,TGTGCCAGCAGTTTAACAGGGGGCAATCAGCCCCAGCATTTT
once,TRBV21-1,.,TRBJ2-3,CASSRDPWTGKICTDTQYF,TGTGCCAGCAGCAGAGACCCTTGGACAGGGAAAATATGCACAGATACGCAGTATTTT
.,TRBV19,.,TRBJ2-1,CASRISYNEQFF,TGTGCCAGTAGGATTTCCTACAATGAGCAGTTCTTC
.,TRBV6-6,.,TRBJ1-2,CASGRRANYGYTF,TGTGCCAGTGGGAGGCGTGCTAACTATGGCTACACCTTC
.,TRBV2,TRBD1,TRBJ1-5,CASSGGTGGNQPQHF,TGTGCCAGCAGTGGGGGGACAGGCGGCAATCAGCCCCAGCATTTT
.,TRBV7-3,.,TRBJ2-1,CASSSGAGNEQFF,TGTGCCAGCAGCTCGGGGGCGGGTAATGAGCAGTTCTTC
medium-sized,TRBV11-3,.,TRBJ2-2,CASSGHTGNTGELFF,TGTGCCAGCAGCGGACACACAGGGAACACCGGGGAGCTGTTTTTT
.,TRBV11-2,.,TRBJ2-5,CASSLAPDREGETQYF,TGTGCCAGCAGCTTAGCCCCCGACAGGGAGGGAGAGACCCAGTACTTC
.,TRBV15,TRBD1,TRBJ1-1,CATSRSGQGNTEAFF,TGTGCCACCAGCAGATCGGGACAGGGGAACACTGAAGCTTTCTTT
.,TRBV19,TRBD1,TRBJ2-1,CASQFAQGALGGNEQFF,TGTGCCAGTCAGTTCGCGCAGGGGGCTTTAGGAGGCAATGAGCAGTTCTTC
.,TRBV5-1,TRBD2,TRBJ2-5,CASSSELASGTQYF,TGCGCCAGCAGCTCAGAACTAGCTAGCGGGACCCAGTACTTC
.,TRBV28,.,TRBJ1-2,CASSWTNGYTF,TGTGCCAGCAGTTGGACAAATGGCTACACCTTC
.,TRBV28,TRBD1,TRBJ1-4,CASSFNRDRGEKLFF,TGTGCCAGCAGTTTCAACCGGGACAGGGGGGAAAAACTGTTTTTT